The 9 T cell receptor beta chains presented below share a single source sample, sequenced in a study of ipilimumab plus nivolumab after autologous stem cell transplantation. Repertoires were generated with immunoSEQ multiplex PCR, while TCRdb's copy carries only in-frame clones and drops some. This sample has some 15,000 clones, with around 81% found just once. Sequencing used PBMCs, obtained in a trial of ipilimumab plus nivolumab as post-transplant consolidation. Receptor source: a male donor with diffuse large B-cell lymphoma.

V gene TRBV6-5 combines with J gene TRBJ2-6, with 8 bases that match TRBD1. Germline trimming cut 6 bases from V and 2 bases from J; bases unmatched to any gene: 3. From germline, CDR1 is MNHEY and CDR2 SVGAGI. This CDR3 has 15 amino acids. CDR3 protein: CASREQGAGANVLTF. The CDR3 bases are TGTGCCAGCAGGGAACAGGGGGCTGGGGCCAACGTCCTGACTTTC.

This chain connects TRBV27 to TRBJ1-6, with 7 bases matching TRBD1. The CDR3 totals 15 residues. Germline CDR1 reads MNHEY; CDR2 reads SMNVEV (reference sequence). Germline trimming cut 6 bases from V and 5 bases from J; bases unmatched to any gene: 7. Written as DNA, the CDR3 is TGTGCCAGCAGGTTACAGGGGATAGATAATTCACCCCTCCACTTT. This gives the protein CASRLQGIDNSPLHF.

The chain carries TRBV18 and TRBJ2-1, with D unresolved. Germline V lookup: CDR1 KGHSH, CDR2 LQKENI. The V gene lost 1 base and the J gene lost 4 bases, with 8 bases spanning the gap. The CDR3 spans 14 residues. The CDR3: CASSPLYAYNEQFF. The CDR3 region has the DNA TGTGCCAGCTCACCACTTTACGCTTACAATGAGCAGTTCTTC. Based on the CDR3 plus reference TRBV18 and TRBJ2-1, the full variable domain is NAGVMQNPRHLVRRRGQEARLRCSPMKGHSHVYWYRQLPEEGLKFMVYLQKENIIDESGMPKERFSAEFPKEGPSILRIQQVVRGDSAAYFCASSPLYAYNEQFFGPGTRLTVL.

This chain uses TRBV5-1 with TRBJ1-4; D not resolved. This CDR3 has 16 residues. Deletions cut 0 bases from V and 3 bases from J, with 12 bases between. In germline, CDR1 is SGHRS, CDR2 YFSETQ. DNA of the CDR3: TGCGCCAGCAGCTTGGGAGACACACCATCTAATGAAAAACTGTTTTTT. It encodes CASSLGDTPSNEKLFF.

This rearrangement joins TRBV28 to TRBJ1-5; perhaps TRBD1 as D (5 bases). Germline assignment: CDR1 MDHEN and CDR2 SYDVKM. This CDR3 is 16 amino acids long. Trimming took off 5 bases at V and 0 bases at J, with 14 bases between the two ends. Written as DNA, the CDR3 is TGTGCCAGCAGTGGGTCGACAGCATATAGCAATCAGCCCCAGCATTTT. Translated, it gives CASSGSTAYSNQPQHF.

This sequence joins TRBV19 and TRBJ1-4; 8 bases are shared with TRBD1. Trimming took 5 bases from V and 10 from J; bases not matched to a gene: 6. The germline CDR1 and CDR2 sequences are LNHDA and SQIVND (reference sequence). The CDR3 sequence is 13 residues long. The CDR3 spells CASSPPGTGKLFF. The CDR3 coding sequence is TGTGCCAGTAGTCCCCCTGGGACAGGAAAACTGTTTTTT. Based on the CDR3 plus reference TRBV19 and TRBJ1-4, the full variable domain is DGGITQSPKYLFRKEGQNVTLSCEQNLNHDAMYWYRQDPGQGLRLIYYSQIVNDFQKGDIAEGYSVSREKKESFPLTVTSAQKNPTAFYLCASSPPGTGKLFFGSGTQLSVL.

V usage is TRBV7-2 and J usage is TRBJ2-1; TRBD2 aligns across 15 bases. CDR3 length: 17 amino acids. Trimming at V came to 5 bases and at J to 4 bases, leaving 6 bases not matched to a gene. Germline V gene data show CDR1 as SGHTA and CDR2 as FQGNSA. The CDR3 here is CASSPRTSGGGYNEQFF. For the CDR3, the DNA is TGTGCCAGCAGCCCAAGGACTAGCGGGGGGGGTTACAATGAGCAGTTCTTC.

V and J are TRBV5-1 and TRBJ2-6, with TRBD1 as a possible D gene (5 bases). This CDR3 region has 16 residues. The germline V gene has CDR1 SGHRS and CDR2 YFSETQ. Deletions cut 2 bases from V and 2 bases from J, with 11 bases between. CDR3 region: CASSLGQFAGANVLTF. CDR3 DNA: TGCGCCAGCAGCTTAGGACAATTCGCTGGGGCCAACGTCCTGACTTTC.

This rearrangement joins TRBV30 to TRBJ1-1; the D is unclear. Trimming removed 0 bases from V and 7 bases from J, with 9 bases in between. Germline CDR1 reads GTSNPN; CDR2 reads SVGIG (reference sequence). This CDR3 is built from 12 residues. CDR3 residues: CAWSVWGGEAFF. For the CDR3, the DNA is TGTGCCTGGAGTGTTTGGGGAGGTGAAGCTTTCTTT.